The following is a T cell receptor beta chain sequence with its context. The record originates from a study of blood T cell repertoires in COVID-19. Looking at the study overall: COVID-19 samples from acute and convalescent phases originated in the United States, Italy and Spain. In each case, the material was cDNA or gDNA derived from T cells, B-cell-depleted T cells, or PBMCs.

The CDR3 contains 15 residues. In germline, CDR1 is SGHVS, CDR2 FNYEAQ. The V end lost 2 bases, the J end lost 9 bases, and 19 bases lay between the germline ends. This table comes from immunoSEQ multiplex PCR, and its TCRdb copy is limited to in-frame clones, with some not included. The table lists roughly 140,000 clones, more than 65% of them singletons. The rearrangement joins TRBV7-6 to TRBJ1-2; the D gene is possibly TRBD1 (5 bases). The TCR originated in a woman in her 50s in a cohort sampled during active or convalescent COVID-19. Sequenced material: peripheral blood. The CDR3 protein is CASSLILANPGSYTF. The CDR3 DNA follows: TGTGCCAGCAGCTTAATATTGGCGAATCCAGGGAGCTACACCTTC.